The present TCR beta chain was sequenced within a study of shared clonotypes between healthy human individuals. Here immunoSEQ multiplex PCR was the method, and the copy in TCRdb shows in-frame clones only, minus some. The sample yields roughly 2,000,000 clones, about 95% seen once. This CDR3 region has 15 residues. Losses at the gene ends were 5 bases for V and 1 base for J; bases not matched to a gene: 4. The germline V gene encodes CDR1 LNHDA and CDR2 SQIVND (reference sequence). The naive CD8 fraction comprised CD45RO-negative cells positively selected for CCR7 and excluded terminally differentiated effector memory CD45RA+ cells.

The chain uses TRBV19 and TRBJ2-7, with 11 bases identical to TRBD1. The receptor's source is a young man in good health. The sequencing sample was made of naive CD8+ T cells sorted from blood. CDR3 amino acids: CASSEGTGGSYEQYF. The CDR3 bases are TGTGCCAGTAGTGAGGGGACAGGGGGTTCCTACGAGCAGTACTTC. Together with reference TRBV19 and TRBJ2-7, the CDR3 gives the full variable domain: DGGITQSPKYLFRKEGQNVTLSCEQNLNHDAMYWYRQDPGQGLRLIYYSQIVNDFQKGDIAEGYSVSREKKESFPLTVTSAQKNPTAFYLCASSEGTGGSYEQYFGPGTRLTVT.